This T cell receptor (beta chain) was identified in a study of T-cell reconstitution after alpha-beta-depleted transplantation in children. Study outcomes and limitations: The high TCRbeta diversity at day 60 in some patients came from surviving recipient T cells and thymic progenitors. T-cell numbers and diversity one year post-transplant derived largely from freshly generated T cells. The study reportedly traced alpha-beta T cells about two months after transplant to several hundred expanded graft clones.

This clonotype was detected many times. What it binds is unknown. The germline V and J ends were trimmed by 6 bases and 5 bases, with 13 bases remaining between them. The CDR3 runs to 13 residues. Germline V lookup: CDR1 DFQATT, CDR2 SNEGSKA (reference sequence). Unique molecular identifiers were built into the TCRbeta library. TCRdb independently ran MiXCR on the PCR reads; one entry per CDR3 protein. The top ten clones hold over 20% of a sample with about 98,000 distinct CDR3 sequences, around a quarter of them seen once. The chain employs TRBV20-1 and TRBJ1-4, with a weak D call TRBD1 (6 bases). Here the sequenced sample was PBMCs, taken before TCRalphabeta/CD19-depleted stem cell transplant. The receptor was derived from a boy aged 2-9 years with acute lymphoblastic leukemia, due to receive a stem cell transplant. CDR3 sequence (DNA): TGCAGTGCGAAGGGGGGGTTCAATGAAAAACTGTTTTTT. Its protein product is CSAKGGFNEKLFF.